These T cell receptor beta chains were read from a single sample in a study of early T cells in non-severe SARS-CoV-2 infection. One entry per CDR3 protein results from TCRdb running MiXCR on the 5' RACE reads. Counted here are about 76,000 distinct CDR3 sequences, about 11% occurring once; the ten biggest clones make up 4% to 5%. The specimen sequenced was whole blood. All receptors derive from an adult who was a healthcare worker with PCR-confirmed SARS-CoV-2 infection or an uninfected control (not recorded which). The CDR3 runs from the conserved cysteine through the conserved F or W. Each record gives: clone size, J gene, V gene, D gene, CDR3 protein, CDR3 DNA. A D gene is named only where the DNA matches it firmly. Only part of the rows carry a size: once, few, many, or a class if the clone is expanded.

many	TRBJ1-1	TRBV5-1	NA	CASSLDRVENTEAFF	TGCGCCAGCAGCTTGGACAGGGTAGAGAACACTGAAGCTTTCTTT
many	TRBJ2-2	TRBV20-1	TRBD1	CSARTGGTLNTGELFF	TGCAGTGCAAGGACAGGGGGCACCCTAAACACCGGGGAGCTGTTTTTT
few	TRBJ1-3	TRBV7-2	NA	CASSSDSGNTIYF	TGTGCCAGCAGCAGCGACTCTGGAAACACCATATATTTT
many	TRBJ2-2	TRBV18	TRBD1	CASSKGQLNTGELFF	TGTGCCAGCTCAAAGGGACAGTTGAACACCGGGGAGCTGTTTTTT
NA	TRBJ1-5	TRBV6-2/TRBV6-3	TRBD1	CASSLAGQGNQPQHF	TGTGCCAGCAGTTTGGCGGGACAGGGTAATCAGCCCCAGCATTTT
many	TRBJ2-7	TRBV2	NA	CASSEVWDRSSSYEQYF	TGTGCCAGCAGTGAAGTCTGGGATAGGTCCTCCTCCTACGAGCAGTACTTC
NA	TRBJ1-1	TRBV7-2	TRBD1	CASSLSRGHTEAFF	TGTGCCAGCAGCTTAAGCAGGGGGCACACTGAAGCTTTCTTT
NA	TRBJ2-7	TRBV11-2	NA	CASSLGAGEQYF	TGTGCCAGCAGCTTAGGTGCAGGGGAGCAGTACTTC
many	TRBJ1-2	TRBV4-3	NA	CASSQDNLNRAHGYTF	TGCGCCAGCAGCCAAGATAACCTTAACAGGGCCCATGGCTACACCTTC
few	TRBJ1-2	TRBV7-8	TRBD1	CATHPGTGGPRGYTF	TGTGCCACCCATCCTGGGACAGGGGGCCCGAGGGGCTACACCTTC